This T cell receptor (beta chain) was retrieved from a study of tumor-infiltrating lymphocytes in primary liver carcinoma. Study at large: The cohort consisted of patients whose primary liver carcinoma was surgically resected.

Constant-region priming of about 0.5 ug total RNA yielded TCR beta cDNA. Slightly modified ARM-PCR served as the procedure for the TCR beta libraries. These libraries came from three rounds of nested multiplex PCR. The first two PCR rounds used TRBV1-TRBV30 forward primers with a C-beta reverse primer, around 10 cycles each. TCRdb re-called the multiplex PCR reads through MiXCR, storing one row per CDR3 protein. Of just over 300,000 distinct CDR3 sequences listed, approximately 58% are singletons. Germline DNA was also extracted, and blood RNA derived from unsorted whole blood. This clonotype was observed many times. Its specificity is unknown. This CDR3 contains 16 residues. The ends were cut back, 4 bases at V and 9 bases at J, with 22 bases in the middle. The germline V gene encodes CDR1 MGHRA and CDR2 YSYEKL. Study-wide points: Blood had a significantly lower top-250-clone fraction than tumors did (p = 0.039).

The TCR originated in a woman in her 30s with primary liver carcinoma and hepatitis B virus infection. The genes are TRBV4-1 and TRBJ2-1, with D tentatively TRBD1 (5 bases). Sequenced material: peripheral blood. The CDR3 spells CASSPIGRGIISEQFF. The CDR3 coding sequence is TGCGCCAGCAGCCCCATAGGTAGGGGAATCATCAGTGAGCAGTTCTTC.